The 11 T cell receptor beta chains reported below all come from one sample, sequenced in a study of CD8+CD57+ T cells in acquired aplastic anemia. For sequencing, patients were chosen who had shown expansion of CD8+CD57+ cells by flow cytometry. Researchers used genomic DNA as the template to profile TCR beta VDJ and CDR3. MiXCR, applied by TCRdb to the reads, yields one record per CDR3 protein. The table has hundreds of thousands of distinct CDR3 sequences, 25% to 40% seen once. Specimen: sorted CD4+, CD8+, or CD8+CD57+ T cells (not recorded which) from PBMCs. All receptors come from a human donor with aplastic anemia.

Of note for this clonotype: A much larger clone lies one base from this, so it may be a read error. The gene calls are TRBV20-1 and TRBJ1-6, with TRBD1 matching over 10 bases. The junction had 12 bases not matched to a gene; V was cut back by 3 bases and J by 7 bases. There are 17 residues in the CDR3. Germline V gene sequence: CDR1 DFQATT, CDR2 SNEGSKA (reference sequence). The CDR3 coding sequence is TGCAGTGCTAGGCTAATGGGCGGACAGGGGGTGAATTCACCCCTCCACTTT. Its translation: CSARLMGGQGVNSPLHF.

This sequence joins TRBV6-5 and TRBJ2-3; no reliable D call. CDR1 is MNHEY, CDR2 SVGAGI, per germline. The CDR3 is made up of 14 amino acids. Deletions cut 0 bases from V and 2 bases from J, with 6 bases between. The CDR3 region has the DNA TGTGCCAGCAGTTACTCGAGAATCACAGATACGCAGTATTTT. This encodes CASSYSRITDTQYF.

This clonotype has ten or more counts. The chain links TRBV10-1 to TRBJ2-3; 9 bases agree with TRBD1. CDR3 length: 15 amino acids. Germline V lookup: CDR1 WNHNN, CDR2 SYGVQD (reference sequence). Unmatched junction bases numbered 7, after V lost 0 bases and J lost 9 bases. The CDR3 loop reads CASSESTTDRGTQYF. For the CDR3, the DNA is TGCGCCAGCAGTGAGTCGACGACGGACAGGGGAACGCAGTATTTT.

The table lists this clonotype with many counts. The chain has TRBV12-3 or TRBV12-4 and TRBJ1-2; 8 bases fit TRBD1. This CDR3 is built from 14 residues. Trimming removed 5 bases from V and 2 bases from J; junction bases left unmatched: 4. CDR3 protein: CASSPTGENYGYTF. The CDR3, as DNA: TGTGCCAGCAGTCCGACAGGGGAGAACTATGGCTACACCTTC.

Regarding this clonotype: A read error may be the cause here, since a much bigger clone is one base away. The V call is TRBV20-1, the J call TRBJ2-7; 9 bases match TRBD2. Germline lookup yields CDR1 DFQATT and CDR2 SNEGSKA (reference sequence). CDR3 length: 14 amino acids. Written as DNA, the CDR3 is TGCAGTGCTGGAACTAGCGGGTGGTCCTACGAGCAGCACTTC. The encoded protein is CSAGTSGWSYEQHF.

For this clonotype: Because the CDR3 is missing its conserved closing phenylalanine or tryptophan, this is likely a read error. The genes are TRBV24-1 and TRBJ2-2; 10 bases match TRBD1. V was pared by 3 bases and J by 4 bases, with 4 bases of the junction left unmatched. The V gene's germline CDR1 is KGHDR and CDR2 SFDVKD. The CDR3 has 16 amino acids. CDR3 residues: CATSDLRTGGTGELFS. The CDR3 DNA reads TGTGCCACCAGTGATCTCCGGACAGGGGGCACCGGGGAGCTGTTTTCT.

This clonotype was counted ten times or more. This sequence joins TRBV7-9 and TRBJ1-5; 7 positions agree with TRBD1. CDR1 is SEHNR, CDR2 FQNEAQ, per germline (reference sequence). This CDR3 spans 16 amino acids. V shed 3 bases, J shed 0 bases, and the junction held 5 bases outside the gene matches. CDR3 bases: TGTGCCAGCAGCTTTTCAGGGGGTAATAGCAATCAGCCCCAGCATTTT. Translation gives CASSFSGGNSNQPQHF.

This clonotype came up a few times. The chain recombines TRBV3-1 with TRBJ1-2, with a tentative D call TRBD1 (5 bases). This CDR3 has 14 residues. Germline CDR1 LGHDT, CDR2 YNNKEL (reference sequence). Trimming removed 8 bases from V and 4 bases from J, with 17 bases in between. CDR3: CASSPEAGSYGYTF. Written as DNA, the CDR3 is TGTGCCAGCTCACCGGAAGCAGGGTCCTATGGCTACACCTTC.

This chain connects TRBV9 to TRBJ2-1; D is ambiguous. Deletions cut 3 bases from V and 7 bases from J, with 11 bases between. The CDR3 totals 13 residues. Germline CDR1 and CDR2: SGDLS and YYNGEE. CDR3 sequence reads: CASSDPAWNEQFF. The DNA for the CDR3 is TGTGCCAGCAGCGATCCGGCCTGGAATGAGCAGTTCTTC. The whole variable domain, filled in from reference TRBV9 and TRBJ2-1, reads DSGVTQTPKHLITATGQRVTLRCSPRSGDLSVYWYQQSLDQGLQFLIQYYNGEERAKGNILERFSAQQFPDLHSELNLSSLELGDSALYFCASSDPAWNEQFFGPGTRLTVL.

This clonotype was detected only a few times. The chain uses TRBV6-1 and TRBJ2-5; D not resolved. V dropped 3 bases and J dropped 7 bases, with 9 bases sitting between them. Germline V gives CDR1 MNHNS, CDR2 SASEGT. The CDR3 covers 12 residues. CDR3 DNA sequence: TGTGCCAGCAGTGAGGAGTACAGGACCCAGTACTTC. The encoded protein is CASSEEYRTQYF.

The chain joins TRBV30 to TRBJ1-6, with TRBD1 matching over 9 bases. The germline CDR1 and CDR2 sequences are GTSNPN and SVGIG (reference sequence). The V and J ends lost 3 bases and 10 bases, in that order; junction bases with no gene match: 4. The CDR3 consists of 13 residues. The DNA of the CDR3 is TGTGCCTGGAGAGGGGACAGGGACTCACCCCTCCACTTT. Protein: CAWRGDRDSPLHF.